This T cell receptor beta chain was captured in a study of early T cells in non-severe SARS-CoV-2 infection (dated by TCRdb to about 2021). Regarding the research as a whole: Because TCR sequencing was done on bulk RNA from unsorted whole blood, the alpha and beta chains could not be paired.

The germline V gene (reference sequence) yields LNHDA for CDR1 and SQIVND for CDR2. Including the terminal cysteine and phenylalanine, the CDR3 comprises 15 residues. This entry keeps only the CDR3 DNA: 45 bases, framed from base 1. After removal of 6 bases from V and 0 bases from J, the junction retains 5 bases not matched to a gene. Many counts were recorded for this clonotype. Its antigen is not yet known. No base qualities exist here, and no much larger clone lies one base off it. Paper-wide results and their limitations: VDJdb matching was skewed toward anti-spike CD8 responses and likely underestimated virus-specific expansions, missing private and CD4 specificities.

The method was 5' RACE. Sequencing relied on a NextSeq 500. In the TCR library protocol, unique molecular identifiers were attached to individual cDNA molecules to correct for PCR bias and sequencing error. Sequencing covered both TCR alpha and beta chains, and within each sample the abundances of alpha and beta sequences were tightly co-correlated. The published analysis was carried out like this. Decombinator V4 was used to perform V gene, J gene and CDR3 annotation of TCR sequences. TCRs were defined as expanded if a significant change between any two time points was detected under a Poisson model with p below 0.0001. TCR abundances were normalised to the total number of TCRs sequenced in each sample and reported as counts per million. MAIT TCRs were defined by TRAV1-2 paired with TRAJ12, TRAJ20 or TRAJ33, and iNKT TCRs by TRAV10 paired with TRAJ18. A search of VDJdb, accessed on 1 November 2021, was run for TCRs annotated to CMV, EBV and SARS-CoV-2, with TCRs annotated for multiple antigens excluded. TCRdb reworked the public reads: Q25 trimming with fastp, MiXCR clone assembly, productive beta chains retained. Entries are consolidated by CDR3 protein sequence, retaining the most common genes and DNA. For this entry, the V and J calls and clone size follow TCRdb and not the study's own pipeline. For this sample the table gives around 53,000 distinct CDR3 sequences, of which approximately 9.8% were detected only once. The top ten hold 8% to 10% of the sample.

This was a case-control study nested in a cohort of healthcare workers in London, UK, who had nasopharyngeal swab PCR tests and blood samples taken every week. Healthcare workers were recruited during the week of the UK lockdown, between 23 and 31 March 2020, and followed weekly for up to about 15 weeks. The material sequenced was whole blood. The rearranged chain carries TRBV19 and TRBJ1-5; TRBD1 lines up with 7 middle nucleotides. This TCR came from an adult who was a healthcare worker with PCR-confirmed SARS-CoV-2 infection or an uninfected control (not recorded which). The CDR3 protein sequence reads: CASSVGQYSNQPQHF. The base sequence is TGTGCCAGTAGCGTGGGACAGTATAGCAATCAGCCCCAGCATTTT.